Presented here are 18 T cell receptor beta chains from one specimen sequenced in a study of CD8+CD57+ T cells in acquired aplastic anemia. Genomic DNA served as template for TCR beta VDJ and CDR3 profiling. TCRdb re-derived calls from the reads in MiXCR, one entry per CDR3 protein. Among roughly 420,000 distinct CDR3 sequences listed, 55% to 70% were seen once. Sample: sorted CD4+, CD8+, or CD8+CD57+ T cells (not recorded which) from PBMCs. Receptors originate from a human donor in good health, serving as a control.

The gene calls are TRBV5-1 and TRBJ2-7; 9 bases match TRBD1. The length of the CDR3 is 15 residues. With V trimmed by 1 base and J by 3 bases, 5 bases remained unmatched. Germline CDR1 and CDR2: SGHRS and YFSETQ. The CDR3 sequence is CASSLTGGDDYEQYF. Written as DNA, the CDR3 is TGCGCCAGCAGCTTGACAGGGGGCGATGACTACGAGCAGTACTTC.

The chain joins TRBV2 to TRBJ1-2; a possible D gene is TRBD1 (5 bases). With 6 bases removed from V and 12 bases from J, the gap between germline ends came to 26 bases. CDR1 SNHLY and CDR2 FYNNEI come from the germline V gene. The CDR3 contains 15 residues. The CDR3 spells CASSSQGRVIYEHTF. The CDR3 coding sequence is TGTGCCAGCAGCTCGCAGGGTCGGGTCATCTATGAGCACACCTTC.

This clonotype was picked up many times. The chain combines TRBV19 with TRBJ2-3; 13 bases map to TRBD2. With 4 bases clipped from V and 0 bases from J, the junction kept 1 base outside the gene matches. The CDR3 covers 16 residues. Germline loops: CDR1 LNHDA, CDR2 SQIVND (reference sequence). The CDR3, as DNA: TGTGCCAGTAGTACGGGACTAGCGGGGAGCACAGATACGCAGTATTTT. Its protein is CASSTGLAGSTDTQYF.

The rearrangement joins TRBV24-1 to TRBJ2-7, with D perhaps matching TRBD2 (5 bases). This CDR3 contains 14 residues. Germline V gives CDR1 KGHDR, CDR2 SFDVKD. V shed 6 bases and J shed 5 bases, with 16 bases lying between them. CDR3 loop: CATSSSVRADEQYF. DNA for the CDR3: TGTGCCACCAGTTCATCGGTGAGGGCTGACGAGCAGTACTTC.

The chain joins TRBV19 to TRBJ2-5; no firm D call. The end of the DNA fits TRBJ2-7 better, so the J call may be wrong. The germline V gene has CDR1 LNHDA and CDR2 SQIVND (reference sequence). The CDR3 contains 14 residues. Here the CDR3 reads CASSPARNEYEQYF. Here the CDR3 DNA reads TGTGCCAGTAGTCCGGCAAGGAATGAGTACGAGCAGTACTTC.

As for this clonotype: Here the CDR3 omits its conserved ending phenylalanine or tryptophan, so a read error is the likely source. It is unclear where the CDR3 begins or ends on the DNA, so no DNA is shown, and the CDR3 is as TCRdb lists it. V is TRBV2 and J is TRBJ2-7; no check of the table's D call, TRBD2, against the DNA was made. The germline V gene has CDR1 SNHLY and CDR2 FYNNEI. The CDR3 is 13 amino acids long, termini counted. CDR3 amino acids: CASSAPPTCGGTY.

In this sample, this clonotype turned up many times. The chain links TRBV7-2 to TRBJ2-2; the match to TRBD1 covers 7 bases. V lost 4 bases to trimming and J lost 6 bases; unmatched junction nucleotides: 8. Per the germline V gene, CDR1 is SGHTA and CDR2 is FQGNSA. This CDR3 comprises 15 residues. DNA for the CDR3: TGTGCCAGCAGCTCCCAGGGGGATCTGGCCGGGGAGCTGTTTTTT. The encoded protein is CASSSQGDLAGELFF.

A note on this clonotype: Sequence at one end of the junction differs from germline and may be a read error. The rearrangement uses TRBV5-1 and TRBJ2-5, with 10 bases aligning to TRBD2. CDR3 length: 16 residues. Per germline, CDR1 SGHRS and CDR2 YFSETQ. The DNA for the CDR3 is TGCGCCAGCGGCTTGGGAGCTAGCGGGGGACAAGAGACCCAGTACTTC. Translated: CASGLGASGGQETQYF.

With regard to this clonotype: Sequence at one end of the junction differs from germline and may be a read error. This chain uses TRBV29-1 with TRBJ2-1, with a possible D match to TRBD1 (5 bases). Germline V gene data show CDR1 as SQVTM and CDR2 as ANQGSEA. The CDR3 sequence is 13 residues long. CDR3: CSVDRGTYNEQFF. The CDR3 coding sequence is TGCAGTGTTGATAGGGGAACCTACAATGAGCAGTTCTTC.

The chain has TRBV7-8 and TRBJ2-7, with D possibly matching TRBD2 (5 bases). Germline lookup yields CDR1 SGHVS and CDR2 FQNEAQ. CDR3 size: 16 residues. V was trimmed by 1 base and J by 2 bases, leaving 15 bases between them. The CDR3 sequence is CASSLGGGSGAYEQYF. Here the CDR3 DNA reads TGTGCCAGCAGCTTAGGAGGAGGCAGTGGAGCCTACGAGCAGTACTTC.

This clonotype was seen at least ten times. V usage is TRBV7-8 and J usage is TRBJ1-1; tentatively, D is TRBD1 (6 bases). Germline loops: CDR1 SGHVS, CDR2 FQNEAQ. This CDR3 has 11 amino acids. Trimming shortened V by 4 bases and J by 8 bases, and 8 bases separated the two germline ends. The CDR3, as DNA: TGTGCCAGCAGCTCCAGGGGAGAAGCTTTCTTT. Translated: CASSSRGEAFF.

In its sample, this clonotype was seen many times. The J gene is TRBJ1-6, the V gene TRBV14; unclear D gene. The germline gives CDR1 SGHDN, CDR2 FVKESK. This CDR3 comprises 15 residues. Trimming shortened V by 1 base and J by 1 base, and 5 bases separated the two germline ends. CDR3 nucleotides: TGTGCCAGCAGCCAAGGGCTTTCCTATAATTCACCCCTCCACTTT. Translated, it gives CASSQGLSYNSPLHF.

Many counts were recorded for this clonotype. J is TRBJ2-7 and V is TRBV10-2; 9 bases are shared with TRBD1. The CDR3 runs 13 residues. The J segment lost 12 bases and the V segment lost 7 bases, leaving 13 bases of the junction unmatched. Germline V gene lookup returns CDR1 WSHSY and CDR2 SAAADI. The DNA for the CDR3 is TGCGCCAGCACCGAACTGGACAGGGGATTACGGTACTTC. Translating it yields CASTELDRGLRYF.

To note about this clonotype: This clone may be a read error of a much larger clone one base away. J is TRBJ2-2 and V is TRBV6-2 or TRBV6-3, with TRBD1 identical over 7 bases. The V segment lost 5 bases and the J segment 5 bases; nucleotides outside the gene matches: 5. The CDR3 runs to 14 residues. CDR1 MNHEY and CDR2 SVGEGT come from the germline V gene. CDR3 coding DNA: TGTGCCAGCAGTGCTAACAGGGGTACCGGGGAGCTGTTTTTT. This sequence encodes CASSANRGTGELFF.

In its sample, this clonotype was seen many times. The chain links TRBV20-1 to TRBJ1-5; no clear D. V lost 0 bases to trimming and J lost 2 bases, with 8 bases between them. There are 14 residues in the CDR3. CDR1 DFQATT and CDR2 SNEGSKA come from the germline V gene (reference sequence). CDR3 sequence (DNA): TGCAGTGCTAGAGAGAGTATTGGCAATCAGCCCCAGCATTTT. Protein product: CSARESIGNQPQHF.

This clonotype has ten or more counts. The chain uses TRBV19 and TRBJ1-1; D is unclear. Germline CDR1 is LNHDA and CDR2 is SQIVND (reference sequence). Trimming pared 3 bases from V and 0 bases from J, leaving 11 bases between. The CDR3 runs 15 residues. The CDR3 loop is CASSILREMNTEAFF. For the CDR3, the DNA is TGTGCCAGTAGTATTTTGCGGGAAATGAACACTGAAGCTTTCTTT.

This clonotype appeared once. A junction end diverges from the germline sequence, so it may reflect a read error. The DNA for the CDR3 is TGTGCCAGCAGCTACCCCGGACGGGATCGAAGTGGCTACGCCTTC. Its translation is CASSYPGRDRSGYAF. The J gene is TRBJ1-2, the V gene TRBV7-2; D is uncertain. Germline V gives CDR1 SGHTA, CDR2 FQGNSA. This CDR3 is built from 15 residues.

The V call is TRBV20-1, the J call TRBJ2-3; 8 positions match TRBD1. CDR3 length: 14 amino acids. Germline CDR1 is DFQATT and CDR2 is SNEGSKA (reference sequence). V was clipped by 4 bases and J by 6 bases; unmatched bases: 9. Written as DNA, the CDR3 is TGCAGTGCTACCAGGGGGCCGCCCTTCGATACGCAGTATTTT. This translates into CSATRGPPFDTQYF.